The 5 T cell receptor beta chains listed next were all sequenced from one sample in a study of blood T cell repertoires in COVID-19. The data were produced by immunoSEQ multiplex PCR, yet TCRdb's version contains in-frame clones alone and is incomplete. Found here are more than 200,000 clones, 75% to 90% of them singletons; the top ten hold approximately 2%. The sample comprised peripheral blood. These TCRs come from a man under 40 with active or convalescent COVID-19.

V and J are TRBV7-3 and TRBJ1-2; TRBD1 might be the D (6 bases). V lost 5 bases, J lost 4 bases, and 14 bases lay in between. The CDR3 totals 14 residues. From germline, CDR1 is SGHTA and CDR2 FQGTGA. Here the CDR3 reads CASSPLGGGYGYTF. CDR3 sequence (DNA): TGTGCCAGCAGCCCCCTAGGGGGTGGCTATGGCTACACCTTC. Together with reference TRBV7-3 and TRBJ1-2, the CDR3 gives the full variable domain: GAGVSQTPSNKVTEKGKYVELRCDPISGHTALYWYRQSLGQGPEFLIYFQGTGAADDSGLPNDRFFAVRPEGSVSTLKIQRTERGDSAVYLCASSPLGGGYGYTFGSGTRLTVV.

The J gene is TRBJ1-4, the V gene TRBV5-5; TRBD1 is a possible D gene (6 bases). The V end was cut by 3 bases, the J end by 6 bases, with 15 bases between. The CDR3 runs 15 residues. CDR1 is SGHKS and CDR2 is YYEKEE in the germline V gene (reference sequence). The CDR3 nucleotides read TGTGCCAGCAGCTGGGGTGGGGCAGGGGATGAAAAACTGTTTTTT. Translated: CASSWGGAGDEKLFF.

The J gene is TRBJ1-5, the V gene TRBV27, with 9 bases aligning to TRBD1. Germline V gives CDR1 MNHEY, CDR2 SMNVEV (reference sequence). The CDR3 covers 16 residues. The V and J ends lost 6 bases and 1 base, in that order; junction bases with no gene match: 7. The CDR3 region is CASSSQGARSNQPQHF. CDR3 sequence (DNA): TGTGCCAGCAGCTCACAGGGGGCGCGCAGCAATCAGCCCCAGCATTTT.

The chain combines TRBV15 with TRBJ2-2; TRBD1 matches at 8 bases. The V segment lost 1 base and the J segment 10 bases; nucleotides outside the gene matches: 8. Germline V lookup: CDR1 LNHNV, CDR2 YYDKDF (reference sequence). CDR3 length equals 15 residues. CDR3 protein: CATSRGTGSREELFF. The CDR3 DNA reads TGTGCCACCAGCAGAGGGACAGGGTCTCGGGAGGAGCTGTTTTTT.

The J gene is TRBJ2-1, the V gene TRBV2; 12 nucleotides match TRBD2. The CDR3 is 15 residues long. Germline V lookup: CDR1 SNHLY, CDR2 FYNNEI. After removal of 4 bases from V and 8 bases from J, the junction contained 6 bases not matched to a gene. The CDR3 loop is CASSVLSSGGDEQFF. CDR3 nucleotide sequence: TGTGCCAGCAGTGTCTTATCTAGCGGGGGGGATGAGCAGTTCTTC.